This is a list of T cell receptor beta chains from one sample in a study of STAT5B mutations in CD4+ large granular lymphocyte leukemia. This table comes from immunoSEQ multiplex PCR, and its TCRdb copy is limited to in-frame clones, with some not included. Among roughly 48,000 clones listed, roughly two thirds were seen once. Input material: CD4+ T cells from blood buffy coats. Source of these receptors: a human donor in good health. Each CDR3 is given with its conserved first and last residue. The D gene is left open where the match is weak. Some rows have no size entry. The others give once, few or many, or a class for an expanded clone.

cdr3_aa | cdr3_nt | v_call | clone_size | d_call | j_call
CASSESGGKSTDTQYF | TGTGCCAGCAGTGAAAGCGGGGGGAAAAGCACAGATACGCAGTATTTT | TRBV6-1 | once | TRBD2 | TRBJ2-3
CASSLVGPREQFF | TGCGCCAGCAGCTTGGTAGGTCCTCGTGAGCAGTTCTTC | TRBV5-1 | few | NA | TRBJ2-1
CASKQGSAYGYTF | TGTGCCAGCAAGCAGGGGTCGGCCTATGGCTACACCTTC | TRBV2 | once | NA | TRBJ1-2
CASSVGTGSNTDTQYF | TGCGCCAGCAGCGTCGGGACAGGGAGCAACACAGATACGCAGTATTTT | TRBV5-1 | NA | TRBD1 | TRBJ2-3
CASSLVAGGNTGELFF | TGTGCCAGCAGCTTAGTGGCGGGGGGGAACACCGGGGAGCTGTTTTTT | TRBV7-2 | NA | TRBD2 | TRBJ2-2
CASSLPTGGWTEAFF | TGTGCCAGCAGTTTACCGACAGGGGGATGGACTGAAGCTTTCTTT | TRBV28 | NA | TRBD1 | TRBJ1-1
CASSPQSSQGETQYF | TGCGCCAGCAGCCCCCAGTCGTCCCAGGGGGAGACCCAGTACTTC | TRBV5-1 | NA | NA | TRBJ2-5
CASSPRGEGTEAFF | TGTGCCAGCAGCCCAAGGGGGGAGGGAACTGAAGCTTTCTTT | TRBV7-3 | NA | NA | TRBJ1-1
CASSLAGGGSYEQYF | TGCGCCAGCAGCTTGGCTGGGGGCGGGTCCTACGAGCAGTACTTC | TRBV5-1 | NA | NA | TRBJ2-7
CSVPWGGSGTGELFF | TGCAGCGTCCCCTGGGGCGGGTCGGGCACCGGGGAGCTGTTTTTT | TRBV29-1 | NA | NA | TRBJ2-2